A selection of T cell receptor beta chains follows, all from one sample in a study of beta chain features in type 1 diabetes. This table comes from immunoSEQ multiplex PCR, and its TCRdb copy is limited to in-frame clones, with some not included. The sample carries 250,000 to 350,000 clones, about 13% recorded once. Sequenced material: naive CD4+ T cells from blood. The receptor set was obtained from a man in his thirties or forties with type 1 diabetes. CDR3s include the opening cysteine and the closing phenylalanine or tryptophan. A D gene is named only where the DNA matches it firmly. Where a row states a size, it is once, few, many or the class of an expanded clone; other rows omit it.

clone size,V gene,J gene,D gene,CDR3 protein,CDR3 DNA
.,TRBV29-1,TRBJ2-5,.,CSVGAWETQYF,TGCAGCGTTGGGGCCTGGGAGACCCAGTACTTC
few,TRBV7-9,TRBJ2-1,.,CASSPSGGNEQFF,TGTGCCAGCAGCCCAAGCGGTGGCAATGAGCAGTTCTTC
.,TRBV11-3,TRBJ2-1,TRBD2,CASGRGGTSSVDEQFF,TGTGCCAGCGGGCGGGGCGGGACTAGTTCGGTCGATGAGCAGTTCTTC
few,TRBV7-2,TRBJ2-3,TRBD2,CASSLVGTRSTDTQYF,TGTGCCAGCAGCTTAGTTGGGACTAGAAGCACAGATACGCAGTATTTT
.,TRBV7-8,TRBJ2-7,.,CASSSGRGLEQYF,TGTGCCAGCAGCTCCGGGCGGGGGCTCGAGCAGTACTTC
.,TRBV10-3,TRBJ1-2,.,CAISDPKEGGYTF,TGTGCCATCAGTGACCCAAAGGAGGGTGGCTACACCTTC
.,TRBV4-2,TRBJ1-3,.,CASSQAGSGNTIYF,TGTGCCAGCAGCCAAGCAGGGTCGGGAAACACCATATATTTT
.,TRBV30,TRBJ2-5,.,CAWSSGVRAGKETQYF,TGTGCCTGGAGTTCGGGTGTCAGGGCTGGAAAAGAGACCCAGTACTTC
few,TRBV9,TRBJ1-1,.,CASSERGNTEAFF,TGTGCCAGCAGCGAACGCGGGAACACTGAAGCTTTCTTT
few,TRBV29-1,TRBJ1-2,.,CSASRGDYGYTF,TGCAGCGCTAGCAGGGGAGACTATGGCTACACCTTC
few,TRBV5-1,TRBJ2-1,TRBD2,CASASGRSSYNEQFF,TGCGCCAGCGCTAGCGGCCGTAGCTCCTACAATGAGCAGTTCTTC
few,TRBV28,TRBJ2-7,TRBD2,CASGYREAYEQYF,TGTGCCAGCGGGTACCGGGAGGCGTACGAGCAGTACTTC
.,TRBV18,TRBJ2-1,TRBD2,CASSPPSGSYNEQFF,TGTGCCAGCTCACCACCGAGCGGGAGCTACAATGAGCAGTTCTTC
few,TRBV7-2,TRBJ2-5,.,CASSFGRQETQYF,TGTGCCAGCAGCTTCGGGAGACAAGAGACCCAGTACTTC
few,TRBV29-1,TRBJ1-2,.,CSVGGLGPLRGYGYTF,TGCAGCGTGGGGGGACTGGGGCCCCTCCGAGGTTATGGCTACACCTTC
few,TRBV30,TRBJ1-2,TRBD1,CAWSLRDREGYGYTF,TGTGCCTGGAGTTTACGGGACAGGGAAGGGTATGGCTACACCTTC
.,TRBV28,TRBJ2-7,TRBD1,CASAQGKYEQYF,TGTGCCAGCGCACAGGGGAAATACGAGCAGTACTTC
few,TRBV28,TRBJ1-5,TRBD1,CASSGHRGDQPQHF,TGTGCCAGCAGTGGTCACAGGGGTGATCAGCCCCAGCATTTT
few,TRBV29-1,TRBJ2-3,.,CSVGDSDTQYF,TGCAGCGTGGGGGACTCAGATACGCAGTATTTT
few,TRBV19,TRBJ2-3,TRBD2,CASSLPGLASDTQYF,TGTGCCAGTAGCCTTCCGGGACTAGCAAGCGATACGCAGTATTTT
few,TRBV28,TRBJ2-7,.,CAAGNPYEQYF,TGTGCCGCGGGAAATCCCTACGAGCAGTACTTC
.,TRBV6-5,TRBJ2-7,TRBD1,CASSRQGTYEQYF,TGTGCCAGCAGTCGACAGGGCACCTACGAGCAGTACTTC
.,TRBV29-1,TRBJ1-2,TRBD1,CSVGDRNYGYTF,TGCAGCGTTGGGGACAGGAACTATGGCTACACCTTC
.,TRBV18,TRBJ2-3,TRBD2,CASSPRLLAGVKGITDTQYF,TGTGCCAGCTCACCCCGCCTTCTAGCGGGAGTTAAAGGGATCACAGATACGCAGTATTTT
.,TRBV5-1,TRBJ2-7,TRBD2,CASSPGLAGGQKTYEQYF,TGCGCCAGCAGCCCCGGACTAGCGGGAGGGCAAAAAACCTACGAGCAGTACTTC
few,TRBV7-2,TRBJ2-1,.,CASSLGRNHNEQFF,TGTGCCAGCAGCTTAGGGCGGAACCACAATGAGCAGTTCTTC
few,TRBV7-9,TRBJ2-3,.,CASSLVLATTDTQYF,TGTGCCAGCAGCTTAGTTCTAGCGACCACAGATACGCAGTATTTT
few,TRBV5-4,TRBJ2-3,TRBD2,CASSQGAGVKDTQYF,TGTGCCAGCAGCCAAGGGGCGGGAGTTAAAGATACGCAGTATTTT
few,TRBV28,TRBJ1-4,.,CASSPPGRVGEKLFF,TGTGCCAGCAGTCCCCCGGGCAGGGTAGGCGAAAAACTGTTTTTT
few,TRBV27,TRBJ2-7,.,CASSLGRRGYEQYF,TGTGCCAGCAGTTTGGGTCGTCGGGGGTACGAGCAGTACTTC
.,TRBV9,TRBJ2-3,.,CASSVGAGAYTDTQYF,TGTGCCAGCAGCGTAGGGGCAGGGGCCTACACAGATACGCAGTATTTT
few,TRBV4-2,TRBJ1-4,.,CASSQVNTGQNNEKLFF,TGTGCCAGCAGCCAAGTCAATACAGGACAGAATAATGAAAAACTGTTTTTT
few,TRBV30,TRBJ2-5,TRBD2,CAWSVGGSQETQYF,TGTGCCTGGAGTGTGGGCGGGAGCCAAGAGACCCAGTACTTC
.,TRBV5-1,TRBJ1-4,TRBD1,CASSKGQGIFELREKLFF,TGCGCCAGCAGCAAGGGACAGGGTATTTTTGAGCTGCGTGAAAAACTGTTTTTT
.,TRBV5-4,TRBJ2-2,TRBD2,CASSQRGGGDTGELFF,TGTGCCAGCAGCCAAAGGGGCGGGGGGGACACCGGGGAGCTGTTTTTT
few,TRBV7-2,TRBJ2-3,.,CASSLGGRPPDTQYF,TGTGCCAGCAGCTTAGGTGGCAGGCCACCGGATACGCAGTATTTT
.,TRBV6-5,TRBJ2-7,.,CASSYVGGRGYEQYF,TGTGCCAGCAGTTACGTCGGCGGCAGAGGCTACGAGCAGTACTTC
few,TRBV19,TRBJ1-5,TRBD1,CASSTLGQVNQPQHF,TGTGCCAGTAGTACCCTAGGACAGGTCAATCAGCCCCAGCATTTT
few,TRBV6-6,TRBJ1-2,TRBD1,CASSRTGEGDGYTF,TGTGCCAGCAGCAGGACAGGGGAAGGGGATGGCTACACCTTC
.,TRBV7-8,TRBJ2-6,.,CASSLEVPGANVLTF,TGTGCCAGCAGCTTGGAGGTACCCGGGGCCAACGTCCTGACTTTC
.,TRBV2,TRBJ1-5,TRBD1,CASSDTGTAAQPQHF,TGTGCCAGCAGTGACACTGGGACAGCTGCTCAGCCCCAGCATTTT
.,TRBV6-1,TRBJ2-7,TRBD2,CASTFSGLAYEQYF,TGTGCCAGCACCTTTAGCGGGTTAGCCTACGAGCAGTACTTC
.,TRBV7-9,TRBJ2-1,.,CASSHRVSGEQFF,TGTGCCAGCAGCCACAGGGTATCCGGTGAGCAGTTCTTC
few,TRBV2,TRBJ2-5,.,CASNPRGGLETQYF,TGTGCCAGCAATCCAAGGGGGGGTCTGGAGACCCAGTACTTC
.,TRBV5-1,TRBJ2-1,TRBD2,CASSPGGNEQFF,TGCGCCAGCAGCCCGGGGGGGAATGAGCAGTTCTTC
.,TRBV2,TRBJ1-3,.,CASSLQISGNTIYF,TGTGCCAGCAGCTTGCAGATTTCTGGAAACACCATATATTTT
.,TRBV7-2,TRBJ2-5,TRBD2,CASSLGRGRGAETQYF,TGTGCCAGCAGCTTAGGGCGCGGGAGGGGCGCAGAGACCCAGTACTTC
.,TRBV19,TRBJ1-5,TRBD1,CASSEDRAVQPQHF,TGTGCCAGTAGTGAGGACAGGGCGGTTCAGCCCCAGCATTTT
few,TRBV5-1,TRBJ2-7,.,CASSSTGPSYEQYF,TGCGCCAGCAGCTCCACAGGGCCTTCCTACGAGCAGTACTTC
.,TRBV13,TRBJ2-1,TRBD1,CASHQGTGLLGEQFF,TGTGCCTCCCACCAGGGGACAGGCTTACTCGGTGAGCAGTTCTTC
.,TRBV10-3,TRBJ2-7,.,CAISESEKLRSSYEQYF,TGTGCCATCAGTGAGTCAGAGAAACTGAGGAGCTCCTACGAGCAGTACTTC